This entry lists 14 T cell receptor beta chains sequenced from one sample in a study of shared clonotypes between healthy human individuals. Only in-frame clones appear in the TCRdb table, and some are missing; sequencing was by immunoSEQ multiplex PCR. The sample shows 400,000 to 600,000 clones, roughly 77% of them seen only once. What was sequenced was PBMCs. The receptors derive from a woman aged 40 to 50 in good health. Some clones in this sample may be carry-over from other donors' samples.

The rearrangement links TRBV7-2 to TRBJ2-1, with TRBD2 identical over 10 bases. The V and J ends lost 5 bases and 8 bases, in that order; junction bases with no gene match: 9. There are 15 residues in the CDR3. Per germline, CDR1 SGHTA and CDR2 FQGNSA. CDR3 in DNA: TGTGCCAGCAGCGTAACTAGCGGGAATTCTCATGAGCAGTTCTTC. The encoded protein is CASSVTSGNSHEQFF.

The genes are TRBV5-1 and TRBJ2-7, with D possibly being TRBD1 (5 bases). The CDR3 runs to 15 residues. Germline loops: CDR1 SGHRS, CDR2 YFSETQ. The V gene lost 4 bases and the J gene lost 2 bases, with 16 bases spanning the gap. The CDR3 sequence is CASSPAPEGAYEQYF. CDR3 coding DNA: TGCGCCAGCAGCCCGGCGCCTGAAGGGGCCTACGAGCAGTACTTC.

The gene calls are TRBV14 and TRBJ2-7; D gene unclear. Trimming removed 0 bases from V and 2 bases from J, with 8 bases in between. The CDR3 spans 14 residues. Germline CDR1 reads SGHDN; CDR2 reads FVKESK. The chain's CDR3 is CASSQDQVPYEQYF. For the CDR3, the DNA is TGTGCCAGCAGCCAAGATCAAGTACCCTACGAGCAGTACTTC.

This clone was seen a single time. This rearrangement joins TRBV5-1 to TRBJ2-5, with TRBD2 matching over 12 bases. Germline loops: CDR1 SGHRS, CDR2 YFSETQ. The trim removed 4 bases at V and 1 base at J, leaving 5 bases unmatched. CDR3 length equals 16 residues. The CDR3 is CASSPGTSGSQETQYF. CDR3 DNA: TGCGCCAGCAGCCCAGGGACTAGCGGGTCCCAAGAGACCCAGTACTTC.

This clone has only one observation. The chain couples TRBV7-2 to TRBJ2-5, with no clear D. Germline V gene data show CDR1 as SGHTA and CDR2 as FQGNSA. CDR3 length equals 15 residues. The V end lost 0 bases, the J end lost 1 base, and 9 bases lay between the germline ends. The CDR3 reads CASSLAASRQETQYF. CDR3 nucleotide sequence: TGTGCCAGCAGCTTAGCGGCCAGCCGCCAAGAGACCCAGTACTTC.

The J gene is TRBJ2-1, the V gene TRBV7-9, with D perhaps matching TRBD1 or TRBD2 (5 bases each). Germline V gene data show CDR1 as SEHNR and CDR2 as FQNEAQ (reference sequence). Trimming removed 0 bases at V and 7 bases at J, with 10 bases between. The CDR3 is 14 amino acids. CDR3 loop: CASSLAGRENEQFF. CDR3 DNA: TGTGCCAGCAGCTTAGCGGGCAGGGAGAATGAGCAGTTCTTC.

This clone has only a few counts. This chain links TRBV29-1 with TRBJ2-7; the match to TRBD1 covers 10 bases. V was pared by 6 bases and J by 4 bases, with 12 bases of the junction left unmatched. CDR3 length equals 15 residues. In germline, CDR1 is SQVTM, CDR2 ANQGSEA. CDR3 DNA: TGCAGCGTCAGCTCCGGGACAGGGGCCCTTTACGAGCAGTACTTC. Its protein product is CSVSSGTGALYEQYF.

The V and J genes are TRBV10-3 and TRBJ2-7; D is unclear. The V end was cut by 3 bases, the J end by 5 bases, with 8 bases between. The V gene's germline CDR1 is ENHRY and CDR2 SYGVKD. This CDR3 is built from 12 residues. The CDR3 DNA reads TGTGCCATCAGTGAAGAGGTGAACGAGCAGTACTTC. Protein: CAISEEVNEQYF.

The rearrangement links TRBV7-9 to TRBJ2-5; 9 positions match TRBD1. Germline CDR1 reads SEHNR; CDR2 reads FQNEAQ (reference sequence). The CDR3 is 14 amino acids. After removal of 2 bases from V and 6 bases from J, the junction contained 4 bases not matched to a gene. The CDR3 nucleotides are TGTGCCAGCAGCTTAAGGACAGGGGATCAGACCCAGTACTTC. Translated: CASSLRTGDQTQYF.

The chain is built from TRBV7-2 and TRBJ1-1; D uncertain. The V and J ends lost 2 bases and 0 bases respectively, with 10 bases between them. This CDR3 comprises 15 residues. Germline V gives CDR1 SGHTA, CDR2 FQGNSA. The CDR3 sequence: CASSLSVPMNTEAFF. As DNA, the CDR3 is TGTGCCAGCAGCTTATCTGTACCCATGAACACTGAAGCTTTCTTT.

The CDR3 sequence is CASSWTGDQPQHF. The CDR3 DNA follows: TGTGCCAGCAGCTGGACAGGGGATCAGCCCCAGCATTTT. V and J are TRBV28 and TRBJ1-5; 9 nucleotides agree with TRBD1. The germline gives CDR1 MDHEN, CDR2 SYDVKM. The CDR3 extends over 13 amino acids. J lost 5 bases, V lost 6 bases, and 2 bases had no gene match. Filled out from reference TRBV28 and TRBJ1-5, the complete variable domain reads DVKVTQSSRYLVKRTGEKVFLECVQDMDHENMFWYRQDPGLGLRLIYFSYDVKMKEKGDIPEGYSVSREKKERFSLILESASTNQTSMYLCASSWTGDQPQHFGDGTRLSIL.

The rearrangement links TRBV12-5 to TRBJ2-1, with TRBD2 matching 8 bases. The CDR3 has 20 amino acids. The germline CDR1 and CDR2 sequences are LGHNT and FRNRAP. The ends lost 0 bases at V and 4 bases at J; junction bases unmatched: 17. The CDR3 loop reads CASGLVLRTSGVAGYNEQFF. The CDR3, as DNA: TGTGCTAGTGGTTTGGTACTTAGGACCTCTGGAGTAGCGGGGTACAATGAGCAGTTCTTC.

V gene TRBV15 combines with J gene TRBJ1-1; 7 bases map to TRBD1. The CDR3 spans 16 residues. CDR1 and CDR2 from the germline V gene are LNHNV and YYDKDF (reference sequence). The ends lost 5 bases at V and 0 bases at J; junction bases unmatched: 9. CDR3 protein: CATSGWTGIMNTEAFF. The CDR3, as DNA: TGTGCCACCAGCGGCTGGACAGGCATCATGAACACTGAAGCTTTCTTT.

The chain joins TRBV12-1 to TRBJ2-5; TRBD2, the table's D call, lacks a check against the DNA. TRBV12-1 is a known pseudogene. The CDR3 has 14 amino acids. The CDR3: CASSPMGTSLGGYF. In DNA form, the CDR3 reads TGTGCCAGCAGCCCGATGGGGACTAGTCTTGGCGGGTACTTC.